The 25 T cell receptor beta chains reported below all come from one sample, sequenced in a study of pediatric ulcerative colitis. One to two pinch biopsies were taken from the rectum during colonoscopy. Libraries were prepared by immunoSEQ multiplex PCR; TCRdb keeps only in-frame clonotypes and omits some of them. Among 15,000 to 20,000 clones listed, approximately 80% were seen once. Sequenced sample: gut tissue. Receptors were obtained from a boy aged 5-17 years who was a control in a study of pediatric ulcerative colitis.

V usage is TRBV5-4 and J usage is TRBJ2-1; TRBD2 agrees at 11 bases. With V trimmed by 4 bases and J by 6 bases, 9 bases remained unmatched. The CDR3 has 16 amino acids. Germline V gene data show CDR1 as SGHNT and CDR2 as YYREEE (reference sequence). The CDR3 is CASSRRLAGLGNEQFF. The CDR3 DNA is TGTGCCAGCAGCCGACGACTAGCGGGATTAGGCAATGAGCAGTTCTTC.

The chain combines TRBV6-5 with TRBJ2-2; TRBD2 is a possible D gene (6 bases). The germline V gene has CDR1 MNHEY and CDR2 SVGAGI. This CDR3 has 15 residues. V was clipped by 0 bases and J by 1 base, with 6 bases between them. In DNA, the CDR3 is TGTGCCAGCAGTTACTCGGAGGGGAACACCGGGGAGCTGTTTTTT. This translates into CASSYSEGNTGELFF.

The chain couples TRBV29-1 to TRBJ1-4; D unresolved. Trimming stripped 3 bases from V and 0 bases from J, with 8 bases between. This CDR3 region has 14 residues. Germline CDR1 reads SQVTM; CDR2 reads ANQGSEA. The CDR3 loop reads CSVEAGATNEKLFF. CDR3 coding DNA: TGCAGCGTTGAGGCGGGAGCAACTAATGAAAAACTGTTTTTT.

This clone was observed a single time. The chain carries TRBV19 and TRBJ1-4; no definite D call. In germline, CDR1 is LNHDA, CDR2 SQIVND (reference sequence). This CDR3 has 14 residues. V was shortened by 10 bases and J by 4 bases, with 16 bases between the two germline ends. CDR3: CATTKGVGNEKLFF. DNA for the CDR3: TGTGCCACAACCAAGGGCGTTGGTAATGAAAAACTGTTTTTT.

V and J are TRBV7-2 and TRBJ2-1; D remains unclear. Germline-derived CDR1 and CDR2 are SGHTA and FQGNSA. The CDR3 loop spans 14 amino acids. V lost 2 bases, J lost 10 bases, and 15 bases lay in between. The CDR3 nucleotides are TGTGCCAGCAGCTTATCGGGCCCTCTCGGGGAGCAGTTCTTC. It is translated as CASSLSGPLGEQFF. The full variable domain, its missing parts supplied by reference TRBV7-2 and TRBJ2-1, is GAGVSQSPSNKVTEKGKDVELRCDPISGHTALYWYRQSLGQGLEFLIYFQGNSAPDKSGLPSDRFSAERTGGSVSTLTIQRTQQEDSAVYLCASSLSGPLGEQFFGPGTRLTVL.

V and J are TRBV2 and TRBJ2-7; a weak D match, TRBD1 (6 bases). This CDR3 region has 13 residues. Looked up from germline, CDR1 is SNHLY and CDR2 is FYNNEI. Trimming stripped 5 bases from V and 2 bases from J, with 10 bases between. The CDR3 sequence: CASSKDRTYEQYF. As DNA, the CDR3 is TGTGCCAGCAGTAAAGACAGGACCTACGAGCAGTACTTC.

V gene TRBV29-1 combines with J gene TRBJ2-3, with unresolved D. Trimming left V 0 bases short and J 6 bases short, with 7 bases between. CDR1 is SQVTM and CDR2 is ANQGSEA in the germline V gene. This CDR3 region has 12 residues. The CDR3 loop is CSVEDGRDTQYF. DNA of the CDR3: TGCAGCGTTGAAGATGGAAGGGATACGCAGTATTTT.

The chain is built from TRBV5-1 and TRBJ2-2; D possibly corresponds to TRBD1 (5 bases). The CDR3 runs 15 residues. The germline V gene has CDR1 SGHRS and CDR2 YFSETQ. V was cut by 5 bases and J by 3 bases, with 14 bases left in between. Written as DNA, the CDR3 is TGCGCCAGCAGTCCGCCCGCGACAGACACCGGGGAGCTGTTTTTT. This gives the protein CASSPPATDTGELFF.

This chain joins TRBV7-2 and TRBJ1-3; tentative D call: TRBD1 (5 bases). V lost 4 bases to trimming and J lost 0 bases, with 7 bases between them. CDR1 SGHTA and CDR2 FQGNSA come from the germline V gene. This CDR3 is 14 amino acids long. Written as DNA, the CDR3 is TGTGCCAGCAGCTACGACAGCTCTGGAAACACCATATATTTT. This codes for CASSYDSSGNTIYF.

The chain carries TRBV19 and TRBJ1-5; possibly TRBD1 for D (5 bases). V was trimmed by 7 bases and J by 6 bases, leaving 19 bases between them. The CDR3 covers 15 residues. The V gene's germline CDR1 is LNHDA and CDR2 SQIVND (reference sequence). CDR3 region: CASIPDSRVGQPQHF. CDR3 nucleotides: TGTGCCAGTATTCCGGATTCCAGGGTTGGTCAGCCCCAGCATTTT.

This chain connects TRBV7-2 to TRBJ1-3, with D possibly being TRBD1 (5 bases). The germline gives CDR1 SGHTA, CDR2 FQGNSA. The V end lost 6 bases, the J end lost 5 bases, and 17 bases lay between the germline ends. The CDR3 is made up of 15 amino acids. The CDR3 loop reads CASSRSGTERNTIYF. Here the CDR3 DNA reads TGTGCCAGCAGTCGTTCCGGGACTGAGCGAAACACCATATATTTT. Full variable domain (remainder filled in from reference TRBV7-2 and TRBJ1-3): GAGVSQSPSNKVTEKGKDVELRCDPISGHTALYWYRQSLGQGLEFLIYFQGNSAPDKSGLPSDRFSAERTGGSVSTLTIQRTQQEDSAVYLCASSRSGTERNTIYFGEGSWLTVV.

The rearrangement joins TRBV29-1 to TRBJ2-5; 14 bases map to TRBD2. V shed 6 bases and J 1 base; nucleotides not matched to a gene: 4. Looked up from germline, CDR1 is SQVTM and CDR2 is ANQGSEA. CDR3 length: 15 amino acids. The CDR3 spells CSVPGLAGVQETQYF. CDR3 coding DNA: TGCAGCGTCCCGGGACTAGCGGGGGTCCAAGAGACCCAGTACTTC. Using reference TRBV29-1 and TRBJ2-5 for the parts outside the CDR3, the full variable domain is SAVISQKPSRDICQRGTSLTIQCQVDSQVTMMFWYRQQPGQSLTLIATANQGSEATYESGFVIDKFPISRPNLTFSTLTVSNMSPEDSSIYLCSVPGLAGVQETQYFGPGTRLLVL.

The sample holds one count of this clone. This chain uses TRBV7-3 with TRBJ1-2, with a tentative D call TRBD1 (5 bases). CDR3 length: 12 amino acids. Germline CDR1 reads SGHTA; CDR2 reads FQGTGA. The V gene lost 2 bases and the J gene lost 7 bases, with 8 bases spanning the gap. CDR3 nucleotides: TGTGCCAGCAGCTTAGCAGGGATTGGCTACACCTTC. Protein product: CASSLAGIGYTF. The complete variable domain, with remaining parts taken from reference TRBV7-3 and TRBJ1-2, reads GAGVSQTPSNKVTEKGKYVELRCDPISGHTALYWYRQSLGQGPEFLIYFQGTGAADDSGLPNDRFFAVRPEGSVSTLKIQRTERGDSAVYLCASSLAGIGYTFGSGTRLTVV.

This clone was found a few times. V and J are TRBV4-1 and TRBJ1-2, with D possibly matching TRBD1 (6 bases). V gave up 1 base and J gave up 8 bases, with 20 bases separating them. The germline V gene has CDR1 MGHRA and CDR2 YSYEKL. This CDR3 spans 16 amino acids. The CDR3 bases are TGCGCCAGCAGCCAAGGAATACAGGGTCGGAGTAACGGCTACACCTTC. It yields the protein CASSQGIQGRSNGYTF.

This clone was recorded once. This rearrangement joins TRBV7-7 to TRBJ2-3; D unclear. Germline CDR1 is SSHAT and CDR2 is FNYEAQ (reference sequence). Trimming pared 1 base from V and 1 base from J, leaving 3 bases between. The length of the CDR3 is 13 residues. For the CDR3, the DNA is TGTGCCAGCAGCTTAGAAGGCACAGATACGCAGTATTTT. Protein sequence: CASSLEGTDTQYF.

The chain combines TRBV7-2 with TRBJ2-3, with 14 bases lining up with TRBD2. V lost 3 bases and J lost 4; bases outside the gene matches: 9. CDR1 and CDR2 (germline): SGHTA, FQGNSA. This CDR3 region has 18 residues. In DNA, the CDR3 is TGTGCCAGCAGCTTTTCGGGACTAGCGGGAGTGGTGTCAGATACGCAGTATTTT. This sequence encodes CASSFSGLAGVVSDTQYF.

This rearrangement joins TRBV4-1 to TRBJ2-7, with TRBD2 matching over 16 bases. V shed 3 bases, J shed 3 bases, and the junction held 2 bases outside the gene matches. CDR1 is MGHRA and CDR2 is YSYEKL in the germline V gene. The CDR3 sequence is 16 residues long. CDR3 amino acids: CASSQGLAGGYYEQYF. CDR3 in DNA: TGCGCCAGCAGCCAGGGACTAGCGGGAGGGTACTACGAGCAGTACTTC.

CDR3 DNA sequence: TGCAGCGTCCGGGACTCACTCTACAATGAGCAGTTCTTC. Translated, it gives CSVRDSLYNEQFF. The genes are TRBV29-1 and TRBJ2-1; D may be TRBD2 (6 bases). The CDR3 length is 13 residues. V shed 6 bases and J shed 3 bases, with 12 bases lying between them. Germline-derived CDR1 and CDR2 are SQVTM and ANQGSEA.

V usage is TRBV19 and J usage is TRBJ1-5; 7 nucleotides match TRBD1. Germline values: CDR1 LNHDA, CDR2 SQIVND (reference sequence). With V trimmed by 5 bases and J by 4 bases, 5 bases remained unmatched. The CDR3 is 14 residues long. CDR3 in amino acids: CASSPSDRNQPQHF. CDR3 bases: TGTGCCAGTAGTCCTTCGGACAGGAATCAGCCCCAGCATTTT.

The J gene is TRBJ2-1, the V gene TRBV7-9, with TRBD2 identical over 14 bases. The CDR3 consists of 17 residues. J lost 6 bases, V lost 5 bases, and 9 bases had no gene match. The V gene's germline CDR1 is SEHNR and CDR2 FQNEAQ (reference sequence). The CDR3 bases are TGTGCCAGCAGCCGCTCCCGCGGGACTAGCGGGGGCAATGAGCAGTTCTTC. Protein: CASSRSRGTSGGNEQFF.

V and J are TRBV10-3 and TRBJ2-7, with 7 bases that match TRBD1. The J segment lost 2 bases and the V segment lost 6 bases, leaving 7 bases of the junction unmatched. Germline loops: CDR1 ENHRY, CDR2 SYGVKD. The CDR3 spans 14 residues. CDR3 residues: CAISSNQGAYEQYF. The CDR3 DNA reads as TGTGCCATCAGCAGTAATCAGGGGGCCTACGAGCAGTACTTC.

This rearrangement joins TRBV7-2 to TRBJ1-2; no firm D call. The germline gives CDR1 SGHTA, CDR2 FQGNSA. Trimming left V 1 base short and J 10 bases short, with 13 bases between. This CDR3 spans 13 amino acids. The CDR3, as DNA: TGTGCCAGCAGCTTAGGGGCCCAAACCCTCTACACCTTC. Its protein product is CASSLGAQTLYTF.

This clone was detected only once. The chain is built from TRBV18 and TRBJ1-4; D gene ambiguous. Germline V gene data show CDR1 as KGHSH and CDR2 as LQKENI. The CDR3 is made up of 14 amino acids. V lost 1 base, J lost 6 bases, and 9 bases lay in between. CDR3 sequence reads: CASSPRGADEKLFF. The DNA of the CDR3 is TGTGCCAGCTCACCACGGGGAGCAGATGAAAAACTGTTTTTT.

This clone came up a few times. The V and J genes are TRBV5-1 and TRBJ2-3, with 10 bases matching TRBD1. Germline V CDR1 and CDR2: SGHRS, YFSETQ. With V trimmed by 3 bases and J by 2 bases, 6 bases remained unmatched. The CDR3 extends over 16 amino acids. The CDR3 protein is CASSWGDRGPTDTQYF. The CDR3 nucleotides read TGCGCCAGCAGCTGGGGGGACAGGGGCCCCACAGATACGCAGTATTTT.

The chain combines TRBV15 with TRBJ1-2; D not resolved. The CDR3 runs 13 residues. CDR1 is LNHNV and CDR2 is YYDKDF in the germline V gene (reference sequence). V shed 1 base and J shed 6 bases, with 9 bases lying between them. CDR3 protein: CATSRGRKHGYTF. The CDR3 coding sequence is TGTGCCACCAGCAGAGGCAGAAAACATGGCTACACCTTC.